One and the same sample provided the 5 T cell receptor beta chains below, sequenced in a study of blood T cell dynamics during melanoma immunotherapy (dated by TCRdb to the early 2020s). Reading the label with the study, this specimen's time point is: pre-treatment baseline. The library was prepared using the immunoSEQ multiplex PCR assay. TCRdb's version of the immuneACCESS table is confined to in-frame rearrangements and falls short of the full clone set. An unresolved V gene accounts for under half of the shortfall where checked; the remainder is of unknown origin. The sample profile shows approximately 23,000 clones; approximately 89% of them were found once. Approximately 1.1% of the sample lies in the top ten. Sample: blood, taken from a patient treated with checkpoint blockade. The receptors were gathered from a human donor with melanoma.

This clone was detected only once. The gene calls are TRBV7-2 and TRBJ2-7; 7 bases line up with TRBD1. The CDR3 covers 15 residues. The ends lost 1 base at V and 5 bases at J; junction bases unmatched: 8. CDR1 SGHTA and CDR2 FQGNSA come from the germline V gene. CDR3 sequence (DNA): TGTGCCAGCAGCTTAGAGCCGGCCAGGGGGAACGAGCAGTACTTC. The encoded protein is CASSLEPARGNEQYF.

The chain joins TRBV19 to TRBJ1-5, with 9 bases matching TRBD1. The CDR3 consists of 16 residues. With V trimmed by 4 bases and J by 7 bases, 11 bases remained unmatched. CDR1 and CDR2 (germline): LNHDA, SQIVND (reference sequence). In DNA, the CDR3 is TGTGCCAGTAGTACCCCACAGGGGGCGCAGGACCAGCCCCAGCATTTT. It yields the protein CASSTPQGAQDQPQHF.

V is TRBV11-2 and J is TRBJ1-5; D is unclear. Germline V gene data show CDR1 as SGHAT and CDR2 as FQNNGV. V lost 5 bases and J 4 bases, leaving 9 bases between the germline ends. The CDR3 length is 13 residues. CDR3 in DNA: TGTGCCAGCAGCCTACAGAGAAATCAGCCCCAGCATTTT. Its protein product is CASSLQRNQPQHF. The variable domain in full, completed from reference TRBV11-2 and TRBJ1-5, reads EAGVAQSPRYKIIEKRQSVAFWCNPISGHATLYWYQQILGQGPKLLIQFQNNGVVDDSQLPKDRFSAERLKGVDSTLKIQPAKLEDSAVYLCASSLQRNQPQHFGDGTRLSIL.

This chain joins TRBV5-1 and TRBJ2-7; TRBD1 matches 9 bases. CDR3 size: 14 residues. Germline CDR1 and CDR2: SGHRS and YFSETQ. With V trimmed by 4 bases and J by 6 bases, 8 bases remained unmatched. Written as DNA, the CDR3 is TGCGCCAGCAGCCCGGACAGGGGACTTCGCGAGCAGTACTTC. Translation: CASSPDRGLREQYF. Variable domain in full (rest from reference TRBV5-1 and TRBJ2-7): KAGVTQTPRYLIKTRGQQVTLSCSPISGHRSVSWYQQTPGQGLQFLFEYFSETQRNKGNFPGRFSGRQFSNSRSEMNVSTLELGDSALYLCASSPDRGLREQYFGPGTRLTVT.

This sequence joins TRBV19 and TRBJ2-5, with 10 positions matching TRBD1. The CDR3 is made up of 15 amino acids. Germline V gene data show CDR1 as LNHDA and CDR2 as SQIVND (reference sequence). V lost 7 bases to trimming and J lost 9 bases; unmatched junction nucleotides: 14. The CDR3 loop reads CASTRRTGTGEAQYF. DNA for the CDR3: TGTGCCAGTACCAGACGAACCGGGACAGGGGAGGCCCAGTACTTC. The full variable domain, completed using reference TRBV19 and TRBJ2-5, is DGGITQSPKYLFRKEGQNVTLSCEQNLNHDAMYWYRQDPGQGLRLIYYSQIVNDFQKGDIAEGYSVSREKKESFPLTVTSAQKNPTAFYLCASTRRTGTGEAQYFGPGTRLLVL.